Shown below are 5 T cell receptor beta chains from a single sample sequenced in a study of T cell repertoires in cytomegalovirus infection. For these receptors, no antigen is known. TCRdb recomputed calls from the reads with MiXCR, one row per CDR3 protein. The sample carries some 920,000 distinct CDR3 sequences, roughly 30% recorded once. The starting material was cultured CD8+ T cells from PBMCs, obtained from culture after CMV antigen stimulation. These receptors were collected from a human donor in good health (CMV status not recorded). Some clones in this sample may be carry-over from other donors' samples.

This clonotype was recorded a few times. The chain uses TRBV7-9 and TRBJ2-7; D not certain. Germline loops: CDR1 SEHNR, CDR2 FQNEAQ (reference sequence). Trimming pared 2 bases from V and 5 bases from J, leaving 7 bases between. The CDR3 runs 12 residues. CDR3 loop: CASSLLMDEQYF. CDR3 nucleotide sequence: TGTGCCAGCAGCTTACTGATGGACGAGCAGTACTTC.

In this sample, this clonotype turned up many times. The chain links TRBV10-3 to TRBJ1-1, with TRBD1 matching over 9 bases. The CDR3 contains 15 residues. V lost 6 bases and J lost 3; bases outside the gene matches: 8. Germline V gives CDR1 ENHRY, CDR2 SYGVKD. CDR3: CAIRLQRDRDTEAFF. Written as DNA, the CDR3 is TGTGCCATCAGACTCCAGAGGGACAGGGACACTGAAGCTTTCTTT.

This clonotype was counted between two and nine times. The rearrangement uses TRBV4-3 and TRBJ2-1; 16 bases map to TRBD2. The CDR3 loop spans 17 amino acids. The junction had 6 bases not matched to a gene; V was cut back by 3 bases and J by 7 bases. In germline, CDR1 is LGHNA, CDR2 YSLEER. CDR3 coding DNA: TGCGCCAGCAGCCACGGGACTAGCGGGGGGGCACGTAATGAGCAGTTCTTC. This translates into CASSHGTSGGARNEQFF.

The V and J genes are TRBV28 and TRBJ1-2; weak D call: TRBD1 (6 bases). The CDR3 extends over 13 amino acids. V lost 6 bases and J lost 3, with 11 bases in between. CDR1 MDHEN and CDR2 SYDVKM come from the germline V gene. This CDR3 is CASSDRNYYGYTF. The CDR3 region has the DNA TGTGCCAGCAGCGACAGGAATTACTATGGCTACACCTTC.

V usage is TRBV5-4 and J usage is TRBJ1-4; D is perhaps TRBD1 (5 bases). Germline V gene lookup returns CDR1 SGHNT and CDR2 YYREEE (reference sequence). With 4 bases removed from V and 8 bases from J, the gap between germline ends came to 18 bases. The CDR3 loop spans 15 amino acids. The DNA of the CDR3 is TGTGCCAGCAGCCAGGCAACGGGGGAGGGAGAAAAACTGTTTTTT. This sequence encodes CASSQATGEGEKLFF.